This record concerns one T cell receptor (beta chain) sequence. Its antigen is currently unknown. Trimming took off 4 bases at V and 6 bases at J, with 24 bases between the two ends. This CDR3 contains 17 residues. From germline, CDR1 is SGHRS and CDR2 YFSETQ. This entry is derived from a study of blood T cells in healthy people across ages. Each of the donors had about 9.9 milliliters of peripheral blood drawn into EDTA-treated Vacutainer tubes. Combining a sample-barcoded 5' primer with a J-beta primer mix, a second PCR ran for 7 to 11 cycles. Each CDR3 protein is one row after TCRdb ran MiXCR on the 5' RACE reads. The profile covers about 1,600,000 distinct CDR3 sequences, with roughly 40% appearing a single time and approximately 7.9% taken by the ten largest. Study-wide results and limits: Researchers deemed the diversity estimates from one million T cells underestimates.

Sequenced: blood. The sequence came from a young woman in good health. The V and J genes are TRBV5-1 and TRBJ2-3, with D perhaps being TRBD1 or TRBD2 (5 bases each). The CDR3 is CASSLPPGTASRDTQYF. The CDR3 DNA reads TGCGCCAGCAGCCTGCCTCCCGGGACCGCCTCCCGTGATACGCAGTATTTT.